This TCR beta chain was recorded in a study of T cells in localized non-small cell lung cancer. The repertoire was sequenced with immunoSEQ multiplex PCR; TCRdb's copy has only in-frame clones and lacks some. The sample yields approximately 43,000 clones, roughly 86% seen once. The CDR3 covers 15 residues. Overall study results and limits: Paired adjacent lung recovered a median around 52 of the top 100 tumor clones. T cell clonality was highest in uninvolved adjacent lung, above tumor. Higher adjacent-lung clonality was associated with shorter survival.

In regard to this clone: Its antigen is unidentified.

The TCR comes from a female donor of 60 years or more with stage I squamous cell lung carcinoma. Sequencing was performed on peripheral blood, taken before any cancer treatment. The chain employs TRBV21-1 and TRBJ2-5; the DNA was not compared with TRBD1, the D call given in the table. TRBV21-1 corresponds to a pseudogene. CDR3 residues: CASSYRDRRVETQYF. CDR3 DNA sequence: TGTGCCAGCAGCTACCGTGACAGGAGAGTGGAGACCCAGTACTTC.